These T cell receptor beta chains were read from a single sample in a study of blood T cell repertoires in COVID-19. TCRdb's copy holds only in-frame clones and misses some; the assay was immunoSEQ multiplex PCR. The sample consists of about 410,000 clones, approximately 90% of them appearing once. The sample was peripheral blood. These TCRs come from a woman in her twenties or thirties with active or convalescent COVID-19. Both conserved end residues are part of each CDR3. The D gene is left open where the match is weak. Size tells how often a clone was seen (once, few, many) or the class of an expanded clone, and some rows leave it out.

v_call: TRBV4-1; d_call: NA; j_call: TRBJ2-7; clone_size: few; cdr3_aa: CASSQDEAEQYF; cdr3_nt: TGCGCCAGCAGCCAAGATGAAGCCGAGCAGTACTTC
v_call: TRBV2; d_call: TRBD1; j_call: TRBJ1-1; clone_size: NA; cdr3_aa: CASSDPITGGPWGMNTEAFF; cdr3_nt: TGTGCCAGCAGTGACCCTATTACAGGGGGGCCTTGGGGGATGAACACTGAAGCTTTCTTT
v_call: TRBV30; d_call: NA; j_call: TRBJ1-5; clone_size: once; cdr3_aa: CAWSVHNQPQHF; cdr3_nt: TGTGCCTGGAGTGTACACAATCAGCCCCAGCATTTT
v_call: TRBV7-9; d_call: NA; j_call: TRBJ2-5; clone_size: NA; cdr3_aa: CASIPDSKNTQYF; cdr3_nt: TGTGCCAGCATCCCGGACAGCAAGAACACCCAGTACTTC
v_call: TRBV10-3; d_call: TRBD1; j_call: TRBJ1-1; clone_size: NA; cdr3_aa: CATEGAKQGAGRNTEAFF; cdr3_nt: TGTGCCACCGAAGGGGCAAAACAGGGGGCTGGTCGGAACACTGAAGCTTTCTTT
v_call: TRBV30; d_call: TRBD1; j_call: TRBJ2-3; clone_size: NA; cdr3_aa: CAWSGADRGFIDTQYF; cdr3_nt: TGTGCCTGGAGTGGCGCTGACAGGGGGTTTATAGATACGCAGTATTTT
v_call: TRBV4-1; d_call: NA; j_call: TRBJ1-2; clone_size: NA; cdr3_aa: CASSQEGAGRSCTF; cdr3_nt: TGCGCCAGCAGCCAAGAGGGGGCAGGACGATCTTGCACCTTC
v_call: TRBV7-9; d_call: NA; j_call: TRBJ1-3; clone_size: NA; cdr3_aa: CASGSSGNTIYF; cdr3_nt: TGTGCCTCAGGGTCCTCTGGAAACACCATATATTTT
v_call: TRBV3-1/TRBV3-2; d_call: NA; j_call: TRBJ1-4; clone_size: NA; cdr3_aa: CASSQDDKGWVPGSGEKLFF; cdr3_nt: TGTGCCAGCAGCCAAGATGACAAGGGGTGGGTCCCAGGGTCGGGTGAAAAACTGTTTTTT
v_call: TRBV18; d_call: NA; j_call: TRBJ1-6; clone_size: NA; cdr3_aa: CASSPSVGSSYNSPLHF; cdr3_nt: TGTGCCAGCTCACCATCAGTTGGGAGCTCCTATAATTCACCCCTCCACTTT
v_call: TRBV6-5; d_call: TRBD1; j_call: TRBJ1-2; clone_size: NA; cdr3_aa: CASSYWGQQNYGYTF; cdr3_nt: TGTGCCAGCAGTTACTGGGGACAGCAGAACTATGGCTACACCTTC
v_call: TRBV6-5; d_call: NA; j_call: TRBJ1-5; clone_size: NA; cdr3_aa: CASRLGGGQPQHF; cdr3_nt: TGTGCCAGCCGCCTCGGGGGGGGGCAGCCCCAGCATTTT
v_call: TRBV6-5; d_call: NA; j_call: TRBJ1-1; clone_size: NA; cdr3_aa: CASSYDRTFNEAFF; cdr3_nt: TGTGCCAGCAGTTACGACAGAACATTCAATGAAGCTTTCTTT
v_call: TRBV6-5; d_call: TRBD1; j_call: TRBJ2-1; clone_size: NA; cdr3_aa: CASSYWAGGPYNEQFF; cdr3_nt: TGTGCCAGCAGTTACTGGGCAGGGGGCCCCTACAATGAGCAGTTCTTC
v_call: TRBV6-6; d_call: NA; j_call: TRBJ2-5; clone_size: NA; cdr3_aa: CASSPLGTLQETQYF; cdr3_nt: TGTGCCAGCAGCCCTCTTGGGACACTTCAAGAGACCCAGTACTTC